This passage covers 16 T cell receptor beta chains from one sample sequenced in a study of graft-versus-host responses after intestinal transplantation (dated by TCRdb to about 2021). The time point label here, explained by the study, means: cells obtained before transplantation from donor or recipient. The antigens of these receptors remain unknown. Libraries were constructed by the immunoSEQ multiplex PCR assay. This immuneACCESS table, as held by TCRdb, lists in-frame sequences with V and J called but not all clones. Of the missing ones, under half trace to an unresolved V gene in checked studies; the others have no known cause. This sample comprises about 64,000 clones, over 90% of them detected only once. The ten largest clones capture 1.7% of the sample. The source was unstimulated CD8+ T cells sorted from spleen or lymph node cells, collected before transplant. Receptors originate from a human donor who was the organ donor for an intestinal transplant.

The CDR3 DNA reads as TGTGCCAGTAGTATAGATCTCCCGGGACAGGGGGCGTATGAGCAGTTCTTC. Residues: CASSIDLPGQGAYEQFF. The V gene is TRBV19, the J gene TRBJ2-1; 12 nucleotides align to TRBD1. This CDR3 is 17 amino acids long. V gave up 0 bases and J gave up 8 bases; unmatched junction bases: 8. Germline V gene data show CDR1 as LNHDA and CDR2 as SQIVND (reference sequence).

The CDR3 sequence: CASDSSGGETQYF. The CDR3 DNA follows: TGCGCCAGCGATAGCTCCGGGGGGGAGACCCAGTACTTC. The chain combines TRBV10-1 with TRBJ2-5, with 7 bases matching TRBD2. V shed 8 bases and J 5 bases; nucleotides not matched to a gene: 8. Germline assignment: CDR1 WNHNN and CDR2 SYGVQD (reference sequence). CDR3 length: 13 amino acids.

The chain uses TRBV9 and TRBJ2-7; TRBD2 matches 7 bases. Germline-derived CDR1 and CDR2 are SGDLS and YYNGEE. There are 14 residues in the CDR3. After removal of 0 bases from V and 7 bases from J, the junction contained 7 bases not matched to a gene. The CDR3 loop reads CASSVAGGSREQYF. The CDR3 region has the DNA TGTGCCAGCAGCGTAGCGGGAGGTTCGAGGGAGCAGTACTTC.

This chain joins TRBV6-5 and TRBJ2-7; 15 bases match TRBD2. V was pared by 5 bases and J by 7 bases, with 6 bases of the junction left unmatched. This CDR3 comprises 15 residues. The germline V gene encodes CDR1 MNHEY and CDR2 SVGAGI. Written as DNA, the CDR3 is TGTGCCAGCAGTCCCGGGACTAGCGGGAGGATGGAGCAGTACTTC. Protein product: CASSPGTSGRMEQYF.

V gene TRBV2 combines with J gene TRBJ2-3, with TRBD1 identical over 11 bases. This CDR3 region has 17 residues. The trim removed 7 bases at V and 6 bases at J, leaving 15 bases unmatched. The germline gives CDR1 SNHLY, CDR2 FYNNEI. CDR3: CASNGRRGQGAQDTQYF. The CDR3, as DNA: TGTGCCAGCAACGGTCGTAGAGGACAGGGGGCGCAGGATACGCAGTATTTT.

The chain joins TRBV11-2 to TRBJ2-7; 8 bases are shared with TRBD1. The CDR3 extends over 14 amino acids. From germline, CDR1 is SGHAT and CDR2 FQNNGV. The trim removed 5 bases at V and 5 bases at J, leaving 8 bases unmatched. In DNA, the CDR3 is TGTGCCAGCAGCCTATATCCGACAGGGGACGAGCAGTACTTC. Translated, it gives CASSLYPTGDEQYF.

The rearrangement links TRBV28 to TRBJ2-3; the D is unclear. The CDR3 loop spans 13 amino acids. Germline V gene sequence: CDR1 MDHEN, CDR2 SYDVKM. The V gene lost 3 bases and the J gene lost 2 bases, with 6 bases spanning the gap. The CDR3 protein is CASSLAVTDTQYF. CDR3 DNA: TGTGCCAGCAGTTTGGCGGTCACAGATACGCAGTATTTT.

This clone showed up just once. The chain carries TRBV27 and TRBJ2-2, with a tentative D call TRBD1 (7 bases). The V end was cut by 7 bases, the J end by 4 bases, with 31 bases between. The CDR3 runs 20 residues. Germline CDR1 and CDR2: MNHEY and SMNVEV (reference sequence). CDR3 amino acids: CASTNPYSGRQGPGTGELFF. CDR3 nucleotide sequence: TGTGCCAGCACCAATCCTTACTCCGGGAGACAGGGCCCGGGCACCGGGGAGCTGTTTTTT.

The chain links TRBV4-3 to TRBJ2-5, with 8 bases identical to TRBD1. The J call may be faulty, since TRBJ2-7 better matches the DNA end. This CDR3 has 15 residues. CDR1 LGHNA and CDR2 YSLEER come from the germline V gene. For the CDR3, the DNA is TGCGCCAGCAGCCGAGGGACAGGACCCTACTACGAGCAGTACTTC. It is translated as CASSRGTGPYYEQYF.

In its sample, this clone was seen once. V is TRBV29-1 and J is TRBJ2-5; D remains ambiguous. The germline V and J ends were trimmed by 0 bases and 6 bases, with 8 bases remaining between them. The germline gives CDR1 SQVTM, CDR2 ANQGSEA. This CDR3 spans 12 amino acids. The CDR3 DNA is TGCAGCGTTGAAGAAATTTCCAAGACCCAGTACTTC. Its translation: CSVEEISKTQYF.

The chain recombines TRBV9 with TRBJ2-3; D might be TRBD1 (6 bases). V was trimmed by 2 bases and J by 2 bases, leaving 12 bases between them. Germline-derived CDR1 and CDR2 are SGDLS and YYNGEE. This CDR3 has 15 amino acids. CDR3 protein: CASSVAGAPTDTQYF. The CDR3 DNA reads TGTGCCAGCAGCGTGGCAGGGGCCCCCACAGATACGCAGTATTTT.

This clone was observed a single time. The chain carries TRBV11-2 and TRBJ2-7, with 12 bases lining up with TRBD2. The CDR3 is made up of 15 amino acids. J was trimmed by 1 base and V by 5 bases; bases with no gene match: 3. Germline V CDR1 and CDR2: SGHAT, FQNNGV. CDR3: CASSNGLAGSYEQYF. The DNA of the CDR3 is TGTGCCAGCAGCAACGGACTAGCGGGGTCCTACGAGCAGTACTTC. The full variable domain, in which reference TRBV11-2 and TRBJ2-7 provide the parts outside the CDR3, is EAGVAQSPRYKIIEKRQSVAFWCNPISGHATLYWYQQILGQGPKLLIQFQNNGVVDDSQLPKDRFSAERLKGVDSTLKIQPAKLEDSAVYLCASSNGLAGSYEQYFGPGTRLTVT.

The V and J genes are TRBV28 and TRBJ2-7; perhaps TRBD2 as D (5 bases). CDR1 MDHEN and CDR2 SYDVKM come from the germline V gene. Trimming left V 8 bases short and J 6 bases short, with 11 bases between. The CDR3 loop spans 11 amino acids. The chain's CDR3 is CASSLGSEQYF. CDR3 bases: TGTGCCAGCTCCCTAGGGAGCGAGCAGTACTTC.

The chain links TRBV12-1 to TRBJ2-1; the table's D gene call, TRBD2, was not cross checked with the DNA. TRBV12-1 is described as a pseudogene. This CDR3 is 20 amino acids long. The CDR3 coding sequence is TGTGCCAGCAGCTTATCTGGGGGACTAGCGGGGGCAAGCTCCTACAATGAGCAGTTCTTC. Amino acid sequence: CASSLSGGLAGASSYNEQFF.

The chain couples TRBV9 to TRBJ2-1; possible D gene TRBD2, 5 bases. V was cut by 3 bases and J by 4 bases, with 14 bases left in between. The CDR3 covers 15 residues. Germline V CDR1 and CDR2: SGDLS, YYNGEE. This chain's CDR3 is CASSEEDWGYNEQFF. CDR3 nucleotides: TGTGCCAGCAGCGAGGAGGACTGGGGTTACAATGAGCAGTTCTTC.

V usage is TRBV6-1 and J usage is TRBJ2-7, with D hard to call. Germline assignment: CDR1 MNHNS and CDR2 SASEGT. The V and J ends lost 2 bases and 0 bases respectively, with 8 bases between them. The CDR3 length is 14 residues. CDR3 loop: CASSEHLSSYEQYF. CDR3 nucleotides: TGTGCCAGCAGTGAACATCTCAGCTCCTACGAGCAGTACTTC.